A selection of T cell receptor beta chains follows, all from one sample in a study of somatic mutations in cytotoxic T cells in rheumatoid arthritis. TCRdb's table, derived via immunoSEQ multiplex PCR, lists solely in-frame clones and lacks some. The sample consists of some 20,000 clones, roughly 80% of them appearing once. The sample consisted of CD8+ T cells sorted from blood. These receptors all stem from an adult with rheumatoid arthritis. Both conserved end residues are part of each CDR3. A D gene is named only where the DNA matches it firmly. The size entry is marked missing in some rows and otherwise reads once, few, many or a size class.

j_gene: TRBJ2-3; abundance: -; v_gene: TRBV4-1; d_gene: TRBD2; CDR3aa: CASRGGTSGDLDF; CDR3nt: TGCGCCAGCAGGGGGGGGACTAGCGGGGACCTAGATTTT
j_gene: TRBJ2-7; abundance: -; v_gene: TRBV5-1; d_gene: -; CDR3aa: CASSTKSGSEQYF; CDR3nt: TGCGCCAGCAGCACGAAGTCCGGGAGCGAGCAGTACTTC
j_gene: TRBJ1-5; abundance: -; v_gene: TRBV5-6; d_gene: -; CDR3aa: CASSLAQGRSNQPQHF; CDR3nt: TGTGCCAGCAGCTTGGCCCAGGGCCGGAGCAATCAGCCCCAGCATTTT
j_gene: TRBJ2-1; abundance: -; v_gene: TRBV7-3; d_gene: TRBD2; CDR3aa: CASSSTSGGASYNEQFF; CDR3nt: TGTGCCAGCAGCTCTACTAGCGGGGGGGCCTCCTACAATGAGCAGTTCTTC
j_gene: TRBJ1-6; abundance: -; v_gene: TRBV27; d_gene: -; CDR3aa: CASSFQTAAYNSPLHF; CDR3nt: TGTGCCAGCAGTTTCCAGACAGCCGCTTATAATTCACCCCTCCACTTT
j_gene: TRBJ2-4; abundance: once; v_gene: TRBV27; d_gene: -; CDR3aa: CASSPQGSLNIQYF; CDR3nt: TGTGCCAGCAGTCCCCAGGGGTCCCTGAACATTCAGTACTTC
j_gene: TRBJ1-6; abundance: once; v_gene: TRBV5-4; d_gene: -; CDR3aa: CASSLEGKANSPLHF; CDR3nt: TGTGCCAGCAGCTTGGAGGGCAAGGCCAATTCACCCCTCCACTTT
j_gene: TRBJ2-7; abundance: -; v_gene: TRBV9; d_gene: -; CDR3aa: CASSALYGGGYEQYF; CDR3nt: TGTGCCAGCAGCGCCCTATACGGAGGTGGCTACGAGCAGTACTTC
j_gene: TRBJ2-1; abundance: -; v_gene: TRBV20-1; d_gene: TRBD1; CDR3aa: CSAYRGEQFF; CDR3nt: TGCAGTGCCTACAGGGGGGAGCAGTTCTTC
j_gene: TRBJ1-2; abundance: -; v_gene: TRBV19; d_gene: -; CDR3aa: CASKGYGYTF; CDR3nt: TGTGCCAGTAAGGGATATGGCTACACCTTC
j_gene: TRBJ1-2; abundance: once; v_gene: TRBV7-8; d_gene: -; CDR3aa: CASSPTINSYGYTF; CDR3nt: TGTGCCAGCAGCCCCACCATAAATAGCTATGGCTACACCTTC
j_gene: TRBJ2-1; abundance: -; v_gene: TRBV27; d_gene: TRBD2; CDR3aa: CASSLLSGGAQDEQFF; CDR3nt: TGTGCCAGCAGTTTACTTAGCGGGGGGGCCCAAGATGAGCAGTTCTTC
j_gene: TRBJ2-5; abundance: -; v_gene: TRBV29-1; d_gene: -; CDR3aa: CSVEDFRVGETQYF; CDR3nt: TGCAGCGTTGAAGATTTCAGGGTCGGAGAGACCCAGTACTTC
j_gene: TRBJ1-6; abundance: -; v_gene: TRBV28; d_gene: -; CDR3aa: CASSFPGEISPLHF; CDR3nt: TGTGCCAGCAGTTTTCCGGGGGAGATTTCACCCCTCCACTTT
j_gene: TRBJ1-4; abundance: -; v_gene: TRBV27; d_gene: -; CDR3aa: CASATGQFNEKLFF; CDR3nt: TGTGCCTCTGCGACGGGGCAGTTTAATGAAAAACTGTTTTTT
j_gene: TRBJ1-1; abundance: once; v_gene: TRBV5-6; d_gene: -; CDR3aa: CASSTGQRNTEAFF; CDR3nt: TGTGCCAGCAGCACCGGACAGAGGAACACTGAAGCTTTCTTT
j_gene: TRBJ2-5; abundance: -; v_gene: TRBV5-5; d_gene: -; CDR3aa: CASSLSMNEETQYF; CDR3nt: TGTGCCAGCAGCTTGTCTATGAACGAAGAGACCCAGTACTTC
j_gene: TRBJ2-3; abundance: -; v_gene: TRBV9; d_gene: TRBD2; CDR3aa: CASSYYGTSGGPDTQYF; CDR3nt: TGTGCCAGCAGTTACTACGGGACTAGCGGGGGTCCAGATACGCAGTATTTT
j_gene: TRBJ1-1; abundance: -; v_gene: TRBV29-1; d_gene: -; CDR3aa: CSVLGGGTEAFF; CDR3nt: TGCAGCGTTCTTGGAGGGGGCACTGAAGCTTTCTTT
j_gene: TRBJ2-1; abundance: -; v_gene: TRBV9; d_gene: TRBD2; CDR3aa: CASSVSSGAPGEQFF; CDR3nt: TGTGCCAGCAGCGTTAGTAGCGGGGCTCCCGGCGAGCAGTTCTTC
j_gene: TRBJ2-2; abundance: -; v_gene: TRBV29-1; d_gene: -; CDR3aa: CSVDRGYGSGELFF; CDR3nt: TGCAGCGTTGATCGAGGGTATGGTAGCGGGGAGCTGTTTTTT
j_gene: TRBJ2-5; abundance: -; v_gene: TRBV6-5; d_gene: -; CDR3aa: CASSLDLGQETQYF; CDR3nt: TGTGCCAGCAGTTTGGACTTGGGGCAAGAGACCCAGTACTTC
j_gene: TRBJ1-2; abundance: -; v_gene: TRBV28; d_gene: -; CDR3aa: CASTSLRGGLAF; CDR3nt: TGTGCCAGCACTTCCCTGCGGGGAGGGTTGGCCTTC
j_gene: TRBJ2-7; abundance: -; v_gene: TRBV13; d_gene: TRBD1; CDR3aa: CASSATPGTGAYEQYF; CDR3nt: TGTGCCAGCAGCGCGACTCCCGGGACAGGCGCCTACGAGCAGTACTTC
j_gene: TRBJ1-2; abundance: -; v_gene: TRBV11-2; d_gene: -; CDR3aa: CASSLKPSNYGYTF; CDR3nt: TGTGCCAGCAGCTTAAAGCCTTCTAACTATGGCTACACCTTC
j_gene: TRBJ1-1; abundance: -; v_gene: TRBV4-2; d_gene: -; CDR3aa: CASSQGPSSIGAFF; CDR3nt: TGTGCCAGCAGCCAGGGCCCATCCTCTATAGGAGCTTTCTTT
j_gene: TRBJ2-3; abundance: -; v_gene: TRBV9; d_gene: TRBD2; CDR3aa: CASSPRGGGEYTQYF; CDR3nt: TGTGCCAGCAGCCCCCGGGGGGGCGGCGAGTATACGCAGTATTTT
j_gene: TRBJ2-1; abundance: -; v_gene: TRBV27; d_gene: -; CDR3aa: CASSFAESSYNEQFF; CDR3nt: TGTGCCAGCAGTTTTGCGGAGAGCTCCTACAATGAGCAGTTCTTC
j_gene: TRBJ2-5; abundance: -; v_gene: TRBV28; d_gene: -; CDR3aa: CASSGMETQYF; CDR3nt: TGTGCCAGCAGTGGGATGGAGACCCAGTACTTC
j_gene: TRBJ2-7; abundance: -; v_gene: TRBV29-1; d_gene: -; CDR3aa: CSVEEGSSYEQYF; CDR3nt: TGCAGCGTTGAAGAGGGGTCCTCCTACGAGCAGTACTTC
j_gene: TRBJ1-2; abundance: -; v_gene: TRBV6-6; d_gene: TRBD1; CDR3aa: CASSSDRVGGYTF; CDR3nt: TGTGCCAGCAGTTCTGACAGGGTAGGAGGCTACACCTTC
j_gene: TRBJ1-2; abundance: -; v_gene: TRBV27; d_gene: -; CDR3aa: CASSPYTGYGYTF; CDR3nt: TGTGCCAGCAGTCCATATACGGGCTATGGCTACACCTTC
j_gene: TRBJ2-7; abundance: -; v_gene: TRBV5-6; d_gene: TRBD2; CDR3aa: CASSLWGGGEQYF; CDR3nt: TGTGCCAGCAGCTTGTGGGGGGGAGGCGAGCAGTACTTC
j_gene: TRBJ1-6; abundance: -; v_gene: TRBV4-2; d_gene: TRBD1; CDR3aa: CASSQGTGDNSPLHF; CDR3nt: TGTGCCAGCAGCCAAGGGACAGGGGATAATTCACCCCTCCACTTT
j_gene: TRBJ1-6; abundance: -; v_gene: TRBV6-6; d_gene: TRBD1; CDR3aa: CASSTGTGSSPLHF; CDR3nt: TGTGCCAGCAGTACCGGGACAGGATCATCACCCCTCCACTTT
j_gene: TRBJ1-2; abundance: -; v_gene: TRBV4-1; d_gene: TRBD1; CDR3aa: CASSQVQGQGTHGYTF; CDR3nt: TGCGCCAGCAGCCAAGTTCAGGGACAGGGGACCCATGGCTACACCTTC
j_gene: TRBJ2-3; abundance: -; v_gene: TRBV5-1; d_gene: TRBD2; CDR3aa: CASTGLERGGVTQYF; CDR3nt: TGCGCCAGCACGGGACTAGAGAGGGGGGGCGTTACGCAGTATTTT
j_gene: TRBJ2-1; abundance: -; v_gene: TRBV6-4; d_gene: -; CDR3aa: CASSDSGDRDEQFF; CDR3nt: TGTGCCAGCAGTGACTCCGGGGATCGGGATGAGCAGTTCTTC
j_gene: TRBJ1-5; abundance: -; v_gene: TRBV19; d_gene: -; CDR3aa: CASSFGGKQPQHF; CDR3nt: TGTGCCAGTAGTTTCGGCGGGAAGCAGCCCCAGCATTTT
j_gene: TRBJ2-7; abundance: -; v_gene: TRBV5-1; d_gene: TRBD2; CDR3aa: CASSLTSGDSYEQYF; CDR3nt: TGCGCCAGCAGCTTAACTAGCGGGGACTCCTACGAGCAGTACTTC
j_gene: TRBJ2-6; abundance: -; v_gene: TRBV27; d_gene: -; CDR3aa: CASSVMRGNSGANVLTF; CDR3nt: TGTGCCAGCAGTGTTATGCGGGGAAACTCTGGGGCCAACGTCCTGACTTTC
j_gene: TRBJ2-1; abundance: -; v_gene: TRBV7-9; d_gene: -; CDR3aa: CASSLAQGEAYNEQFF; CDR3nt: TGTGCCAGCAGCTTAGCGCAGGGGGAGGCCTACAATGAGCAGTTCTTC
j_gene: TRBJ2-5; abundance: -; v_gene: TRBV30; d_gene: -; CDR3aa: CAWSVRKPIWETQYF; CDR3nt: TGTGCCTGGAGTGTACGGAAACCTATTTGGGAGACCCAGTACTTC
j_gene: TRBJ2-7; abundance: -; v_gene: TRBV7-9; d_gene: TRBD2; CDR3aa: CASSFGASGQKKGVYEQYF; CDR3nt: TGTGCCAGCAGCTTTGGGGCTAGCGGCCAAAAAAAAGGAGTCTACGAGCAGTACTTC
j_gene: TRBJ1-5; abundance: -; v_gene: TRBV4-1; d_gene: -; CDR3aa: CASRPRWAGQGGWMDQPQHF; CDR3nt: TGCGCCAGCAGGCCAAGATGGGCAGGACAAGGGGGATGGATGGATCAGCCCCAGCATTTT
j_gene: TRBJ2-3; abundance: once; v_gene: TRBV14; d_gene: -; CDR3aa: CASSLHRVMGTDTQYF; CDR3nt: TGTGCCAGCAGCCTCCACAGGGTGATGGGCACAGATACGCAGTATTTT
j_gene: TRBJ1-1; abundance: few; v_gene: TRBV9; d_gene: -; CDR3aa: CASSAGNTEAFF; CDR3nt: TGTGCCAGCAGCGCCGGCAACACTGAAGCTTTCTTT
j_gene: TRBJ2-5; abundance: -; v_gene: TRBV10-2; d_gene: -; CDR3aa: CASSKGQESETQYF; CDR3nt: TGCGCCAGCAGTAAGGGACAAGAGTCCGAGACCCAGTACTTC
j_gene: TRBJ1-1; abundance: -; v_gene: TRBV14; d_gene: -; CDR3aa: CASSQTVNTEAFF; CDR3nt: TGTGCCAGCAGCCAGACAGTAAACACTGAAGCTTTCTTT
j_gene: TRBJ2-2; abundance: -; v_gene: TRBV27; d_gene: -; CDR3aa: CASSLFGSTTGELFF; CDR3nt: TGTGCCAGCAGTTTGTTTGGCTCGACGACCGGGGAGCTGTTTTTT
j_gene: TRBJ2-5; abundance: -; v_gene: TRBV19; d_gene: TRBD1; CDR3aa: CASSEDRVETQYF; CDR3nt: TGTGCCAGTAGTGAGGACAGGGTGGAGACCCAGTACTTC
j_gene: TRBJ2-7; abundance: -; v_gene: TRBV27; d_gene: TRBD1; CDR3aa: CASSLYRGYYEQYF; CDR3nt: TGTGCCAGCAGTTTATACAGGGGGTACTACGAGCAGTACTTC
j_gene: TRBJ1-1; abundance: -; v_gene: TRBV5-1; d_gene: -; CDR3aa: CASSLRGGTTEAFF; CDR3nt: TGCGCCAGCAGCTTGCGGGGAGGGACCACTGAAGCTTTCTTT
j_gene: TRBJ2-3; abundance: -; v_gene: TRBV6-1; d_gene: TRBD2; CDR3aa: CASSGSGARDTQYF; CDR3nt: TGTGCCAGCAGTGGTAGCGGGGCTCGCGATACGCAGTATTTT